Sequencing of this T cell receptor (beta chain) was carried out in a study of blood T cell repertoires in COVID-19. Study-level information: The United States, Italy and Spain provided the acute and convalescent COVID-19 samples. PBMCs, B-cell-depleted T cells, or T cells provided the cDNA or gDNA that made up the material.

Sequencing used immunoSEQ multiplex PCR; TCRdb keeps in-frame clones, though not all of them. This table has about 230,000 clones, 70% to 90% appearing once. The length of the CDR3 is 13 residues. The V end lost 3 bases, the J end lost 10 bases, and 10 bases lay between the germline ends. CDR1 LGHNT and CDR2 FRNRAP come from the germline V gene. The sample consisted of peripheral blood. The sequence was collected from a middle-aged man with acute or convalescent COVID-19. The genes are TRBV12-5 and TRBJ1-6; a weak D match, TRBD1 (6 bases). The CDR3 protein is CASGLQGTSPLHF. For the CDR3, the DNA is TGTGCTAGTGGTTTACAGGGAACATCACCCCTCCACTTT.